Below are 14 T cell receptor beta chains sequenced from a single sample in a study of blood T cell repertoires in COVID-19 (dated by TCRdb to the early 2020s). The method behind the library was the immunoSEQ multiplex PCR assay. The source is immuneACCESS, and TCRdb retained only in-frame sequences with V and J called. Part of the clones is not carried over; for the studies checked, unresolved V genes explain less than half of this, and the remainder is unexplained. This sample comprises about 110,000 clones, more than 75% of them detected only once. Together, the top ten hold 7.9% of the sample. Source material: peripheral blood. All receptors derive from a man aged 65 to 85 with acute or convalescent COVID-19.

The rearrangement joins TRBV30 to TRBJ2-7; weak D call: TRBD1 (6 bases). This CDR3 is built from 13 residues. V lost 4 bases to trimming and J lost 2 bases, with 12 bases between them. The germline V gene encodes CDR1 GTSNPN and CDR2 SVGIG (reference sequence). The CDR3 DNA reads TGTGCCTGGAATAAAGGGGGACCCTACGAGCAGTACTTC. As protein: CAWNKGGPYEQYF. Looking up the rest from reference TRBV30 and TRBJ2-7 gives the full variable domain: SQTIHQWPATLVQPVGSPLSLECTVEGTSNPNLYWYRQAAGRGLQLLFYSVGIGQISSEVPQNLSASRPQDRQFILSSKKLLLSDSGFYLCAWNKGGPYEQYFGPGTRLTVT.

This sequence joins TRBV6-4 and TRBJ2-1, with D possibly being TRBD1 (6 bases). Germline-derived CDR1 and CDR2 are MRHNA and SNTAGT. The V end was cut by 0 bases, the J end by 2 bases, with 11 bases between. The CDR3 totals 16 residues. The CDR3 protein is CASSDSGQRTYNEQFF. The CDR3 nucleotides read TGTGCCAGCAGTGACTCAGGACAGCGAACCTACAATGAGCAGTTCTTC.

Regarding this clone: The same CDR3 can be traced to other DNA sequences in this sample. The rearrangement uses TRBV5-1 and TRBJ2-1; 10 positions agree with TRBD2. With V trimmed by 0 bases and J by 3 bases, 0 bases remained unmatched. Germline CDR1 reads SGHRS; CDR2 reads YFSETQ. The CDR3 length is 15 residues. CDR3 sequence (DNA): TGCGCCAGCAGCTTGGCTAGCGGGAGCTACAATGAGCAGTTCTTC. This codes for CASSLASGSYNEQFF. The full variable domain, in which reference TRBV5-1 and TRBJ2-1 provide the parts outside the CDR3, is KAGVTQTPRYLIKTRGQQVTLSCSPISGHRSVSWYQQTPGQGLQFLFEYFSETQRNKGNFPGRFSGRQFSNSRSEMNVSTLELGDSALYLCASSLASGSYNEQFFGPGTRLTVL.

The chain joins TRBV9 to TRBJ2-5; D is ambiguous. Trimming took 6 bases from V and 1 from J, leaving 19 bases between them. Germline loops: CDR1 SGDLS, CDR2 YYNGEE. There are 16 residues in the CDR3. The CDR3 loop is CASTRLGLNPQETQYF. The CDR3 DNA sequence: TGTGCCAGCACTCGTCTGGGCCTAAACCCCCAAGAGACCCAGTACTTC.

This chain joins TRBV6-5 and TRBJ2-7; D uncertain. Germline assignment: CDR1 MNHEY and CDR2 SVGAGI. This CDR3 has 13 amino acids. Trimming took off 0 bases at V and 2 bases at J, with 5 bases between the two ends. CDR3 residues: CASSYSLTYEQYF. The CDR3 DNA is TGTGCCAGCAGTTACTCCTTAACCTACGAGCAGTACTTC.

The CDR3 loop is CASSLVGTGSRVGEKLFF. The CDR3 nucleotides are TGCGCCAGCAGCTTGGTCGGGACAGGGTCCCGGGTAGGGGAAAAACTGTTTTTT. This chain uses TRBV5-1 with TRBJ1-4, with 9 bases that match TRBD1. The junction had 14 bases not matched to a gene; V was cut back by 0 bases and J by 8 bases. Germline lookup yields CDR1 SGHRS and CDR2 YFSETQ. This CDR3 contains 18 residues.

This clone was found once. The rearrangement uses TRBV29-1 and TRBJ1-2; 8 positions match TRBD1. This CDR3 is 14 amino acids long. V lost 2 bases to trimming and J lost 4 bases; unmatched junction nucleotides: 6. Germline CDR1 reads SQVTM; CDR2 reads ANQGSEA. CDR3 DNA: TGCAGCGTTGAAAGCAGGGGGCAGGTCTATGGCTACACCTTC. Residues: CSVESRGQVYGYTF.

This clone was seen only a few times. This chain links TRBV7-9 with TRBJ2-7; weak D call: TRBD1 (5 bases). Germline CDR1 and CDR2: SEHNR and FQNEAQ (reference sequence). There are 12 residues in the CDR3. Trimming left V 5 bases short and J 6 bases short, with 11 bases between. CDR3 in amino acids: CASSPSGSEQYF. For the CDR3, the DNA is TGTGCCAGCAGCCCCTCAGGGTCCGAGCAGTACTTC.

The chain recombines TRBV30 with TRBJ1-2, with 10 positions matching TRBD1. The length of the CDR3 is 14 residues. From germline, CDR1 is GTSNPN and CDR2 SVGIG (reference sequence). V lost 4 bases and J lost 7; bases outside the gene matches: 9. CDR3 residues: CAWTPLTGGLGYTF. DNA for the CDR3: TGTGCCTGGACCCCCCTGACAGGGGGCCTTGGCTACACCTTC. The whole variable domain, remainder taken from reference TRBV30 and TRBJ1-2, is SQTIHQWPATLVQPVGSPLSLECTVEGTSNPNLYWYRQAAGRGLQLLFYSVGIGQISSEVPQNLSASRPQDRQFILSSKKLLLSDSGFYLCAWTPLTGGLGYTFGSGTRLTVV.

The table lists this clone with a few counts. The gene calls are TRBV7-9 and TRBJ2-1, with TRBD2 identical over 11 bases. The CDR3 loop spans 15 amino acids. Trimming at V came to 3 bases and at J to 9 bases, leaving 7 bases not matched to a gene. From germline, CDR1 is SEHNR and CDR2 FQNEAQ (reference sequence). CDR3 coding DNA: TGTGCCAGCAGCTTCGTAGCGGGAGGGCCGGGTGAGCAGTTCTTC. It specifies CASSFVAGGPGEQFF.

In DNA, the CDR3 is TGTGCCAGCAGCCAAAATACAGGCAATCAGCCCCAGCATTTT. Encoded protein: CASSQNTGNQPQHF. This chain links TRBV4-2 with TRBJ1-5; D is ambiguous. Germline CDR1 LGHNA, CDR2 YNFKEQ. Trimming took 2 bases from V and 2 from J, leaving 7 bases between them. The CDR3 is made up of 14 amino acids.

The chain recombines TRBV7-2 with TRBJ1-5, with D possibly TRBD1 on 5 matching bases. The CDR3 totals 15 residues. Germline CDR1 SGHTA, CDR2 FQGNSA. The V end lost 1 base, the J end lost 6 bases, and 13 bases lay between the germline ends. The CDR3 region is CASSLGRWGGQPQHF. In DNA form, the CDR3 reads TGTGCCAGCAGCTTAGGTCGGTGGGGGGGTCAGCCCCAGCATTTT.

V is TRBV2 and J is TRBJ1-2; tentative D call: TRBD1 (6 bases). CDR1 is SNHLY and CDR2 is FYNNEI in the germline V gene. The CDR3 totals 14 residues. The V gene lost 1 base and the J gene lost 4 bases, with 10 bases spanning the gap. This CDR3 reads CASSEGQVFYGYTF. In DNA form, the CDR3 reads TGTGCCAGCAGTGAAGGACAGGTCTTCTATGGCTACACCTTC.

This chain's CDR3 is CASSLSGQTTGELFF. As DNA, the CDR3 is TGCGCCAGCAGCTTGAGTGGACAAACCACCGGGGAGCTGTTTTTT. The chain carries TRBV5-1 and TRBJ2-2, with D perhaps matching TRBD1 (5 bases). V lost 1 base, J lost 4 bases, and 11 bases lay in between. The CDR3 is 15 amino acids. Germline V lookup: CDR1 SGHRS, CDR2 YFSETQ.